This T cell receptor (beta chain) emerged from a study of blood T cell repertoires in COVID-19. Germline assignment: CDR1 SGHNT and CDR2 YENEEA. The V end was cut by 3 bases, the J end by 6 bases, with 9 bases between. The CDR3 contains 12 residues. Original handling: Cell counts per sample came from amplifying reference gene primers. The method was immunoSEQ multiplex PCR; TCRdb's version includes in-frame clones alone and lacks a portion of them. V and J calls and clone size follow that table, whereas D and trimming were derived from the DNA. The sample contains roughly 250,000 clones, around 88% of which appear only once. Recruitment covered fewer than 25 US areas and drew participants whose ages spanned roughly 18 to 89 years. Donors in Cohort 3 counted as recovered after two negative PCRs, clearance, or symptom resolution.

The receptor was isolated from a woman aged 50 to 65 who had recovered from COVID-19. The sequenced material came from PBMCs or T cells enriched from blood (not recorded which). This chain uses TRBV11-3 with TRBJ2-7; possible D gene TRBD2, 5 bases. The CDR3 DNA reads TGTGCCAGCAGCTTCCCGGGATCCGAGCAGTACTTC. It encodes CASSFPGSEQYF.